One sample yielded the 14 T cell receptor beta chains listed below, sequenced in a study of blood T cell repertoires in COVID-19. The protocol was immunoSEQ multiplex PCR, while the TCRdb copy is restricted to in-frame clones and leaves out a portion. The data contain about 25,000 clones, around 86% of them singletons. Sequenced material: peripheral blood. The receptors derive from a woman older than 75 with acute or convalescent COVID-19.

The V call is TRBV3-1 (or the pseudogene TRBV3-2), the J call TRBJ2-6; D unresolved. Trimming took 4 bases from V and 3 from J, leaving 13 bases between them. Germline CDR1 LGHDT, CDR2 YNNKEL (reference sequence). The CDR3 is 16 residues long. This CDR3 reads CASSPTPSGGANVLTF. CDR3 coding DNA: TGTGCCAGCAGCCCAACCCCTTCGGGTGGGGCCAACGTCCTGACTTTC.

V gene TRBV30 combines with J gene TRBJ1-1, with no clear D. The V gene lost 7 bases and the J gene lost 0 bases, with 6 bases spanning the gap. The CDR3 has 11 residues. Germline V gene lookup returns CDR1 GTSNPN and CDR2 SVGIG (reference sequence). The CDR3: CASLMNTEAFF. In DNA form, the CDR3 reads TGTGCCTCCTTAATGAACACTGAAGCTTTCTTT.

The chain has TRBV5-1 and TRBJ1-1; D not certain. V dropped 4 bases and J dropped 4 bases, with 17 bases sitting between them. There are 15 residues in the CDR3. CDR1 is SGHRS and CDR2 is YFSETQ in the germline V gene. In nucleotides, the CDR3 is TGCGCCAGCAGCATATGGACGCCGCGGGGCACTGAAGCTTTCTTT. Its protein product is CASSIWTPRGTEAFF.

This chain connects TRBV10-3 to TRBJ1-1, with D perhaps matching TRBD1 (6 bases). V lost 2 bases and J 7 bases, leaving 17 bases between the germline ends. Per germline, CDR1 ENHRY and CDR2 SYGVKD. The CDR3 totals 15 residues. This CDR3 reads CAISETGTTVGEAFF. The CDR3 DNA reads TGTGCCATCAGTGAGACAGGGACCACCGTGGGTGAAGCTTTCTTT.

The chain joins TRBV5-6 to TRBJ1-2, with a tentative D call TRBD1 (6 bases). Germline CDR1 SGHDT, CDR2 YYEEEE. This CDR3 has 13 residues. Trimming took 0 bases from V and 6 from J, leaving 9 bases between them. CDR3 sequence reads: CASSLEQGNGYTF. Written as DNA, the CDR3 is TGTGCCAGCAGCTTGGAACAGGGCAATGGCTACACCTTC.

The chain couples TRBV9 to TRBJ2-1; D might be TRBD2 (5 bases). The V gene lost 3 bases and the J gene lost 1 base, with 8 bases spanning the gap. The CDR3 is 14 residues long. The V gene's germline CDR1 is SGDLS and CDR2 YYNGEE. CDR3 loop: CASSAGLSYNEQFF. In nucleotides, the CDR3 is TGTGCCAGCAGCGCTGGACTTTCCTACAATGAGCAGTTCTTC.

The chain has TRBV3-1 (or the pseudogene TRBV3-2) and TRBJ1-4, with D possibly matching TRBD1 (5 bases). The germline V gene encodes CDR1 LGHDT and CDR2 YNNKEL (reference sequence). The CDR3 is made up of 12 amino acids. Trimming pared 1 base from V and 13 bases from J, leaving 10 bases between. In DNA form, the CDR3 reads TGTGCCAGCAGCCAAGCCAGGGAACGACTGTTTTTT. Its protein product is CASSQARERLFF.

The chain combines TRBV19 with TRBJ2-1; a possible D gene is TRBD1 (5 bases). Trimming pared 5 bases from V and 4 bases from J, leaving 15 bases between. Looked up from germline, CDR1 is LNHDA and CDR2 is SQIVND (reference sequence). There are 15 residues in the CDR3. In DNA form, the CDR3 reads TGTGCCAGTAGTTCGCAGGGCCTTCTTTACAATGAGCAGTTCTTC. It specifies CASSSQGLLYNEQFF.

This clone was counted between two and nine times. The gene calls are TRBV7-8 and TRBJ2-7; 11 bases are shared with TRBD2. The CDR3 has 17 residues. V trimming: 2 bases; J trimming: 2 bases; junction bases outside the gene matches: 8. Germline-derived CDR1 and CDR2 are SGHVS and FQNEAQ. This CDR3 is CASSLTSGGSSPYEQYF. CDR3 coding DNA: TGTGCCAGCAGCTTAACTAGCGGGGGATCCTCACCCTACGAGCAGTACTTC.

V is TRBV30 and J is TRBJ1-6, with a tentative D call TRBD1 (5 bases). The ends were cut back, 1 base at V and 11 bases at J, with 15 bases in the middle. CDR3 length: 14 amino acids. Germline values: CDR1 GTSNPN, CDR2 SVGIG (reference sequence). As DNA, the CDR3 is TGTGCCTGGAGTGGGTCCGGGGGAGGGGCACCCCTCCACTTT. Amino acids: CAWSGSGGGAPLHF. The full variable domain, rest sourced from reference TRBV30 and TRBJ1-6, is SQTIHQWPATLVQPVGSPLSLECTVEGTSNPNLYWYRQAAGRGLQLLFYSVGIGQISSEVPQNLSASRPQDRQFILSSKKLLLSDSGFYLCAWSGSGGGAPLHFGNGTRLTVT.

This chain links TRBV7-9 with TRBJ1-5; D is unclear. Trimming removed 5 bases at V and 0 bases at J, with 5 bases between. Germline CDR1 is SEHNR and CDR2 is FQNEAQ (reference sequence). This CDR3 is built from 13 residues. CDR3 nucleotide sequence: TGTGCCAGCAGCGCCTATAGCAATCAGCCCCAGCATTTT. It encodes CASSAYSNQPQHF.

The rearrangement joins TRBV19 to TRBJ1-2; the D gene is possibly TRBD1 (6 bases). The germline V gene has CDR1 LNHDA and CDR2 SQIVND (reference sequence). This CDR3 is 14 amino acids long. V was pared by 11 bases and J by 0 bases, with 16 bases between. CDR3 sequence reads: CASEGGVTNYGYTF. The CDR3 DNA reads TGTGCCTCCGAAGGGGGGGTTACTAACTATGGCTACACCTTC. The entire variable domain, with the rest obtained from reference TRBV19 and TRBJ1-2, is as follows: DGGITQSPKYLFRKEGQNVTLSCEQNLNHDAMYWYRQDPGQGLRLIYYSQIVNDFQKGDIAEGYSVSREKKESFPLTVTSAQKNPTAFYLCASEGGVTNYGYTFGSGTRLTVV.

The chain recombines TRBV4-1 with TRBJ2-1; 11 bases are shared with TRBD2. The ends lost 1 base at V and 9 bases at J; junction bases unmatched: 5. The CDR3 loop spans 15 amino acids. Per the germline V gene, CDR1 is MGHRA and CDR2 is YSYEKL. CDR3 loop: CASSQVLAGVGEQFF. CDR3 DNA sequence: TGCGCCAGCAGCCAAGTACTAGCGGGAGTGGGTGAGCAGTTCTTC.

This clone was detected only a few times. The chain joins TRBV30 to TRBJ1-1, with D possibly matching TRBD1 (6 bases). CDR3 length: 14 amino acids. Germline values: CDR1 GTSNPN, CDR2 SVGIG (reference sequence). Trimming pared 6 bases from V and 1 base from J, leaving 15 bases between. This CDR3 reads CACYPAGENTEAFF. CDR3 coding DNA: TGTGCCTGTTACCCGGCAGGGGAGAACACTGAAGCTTTCTTT.